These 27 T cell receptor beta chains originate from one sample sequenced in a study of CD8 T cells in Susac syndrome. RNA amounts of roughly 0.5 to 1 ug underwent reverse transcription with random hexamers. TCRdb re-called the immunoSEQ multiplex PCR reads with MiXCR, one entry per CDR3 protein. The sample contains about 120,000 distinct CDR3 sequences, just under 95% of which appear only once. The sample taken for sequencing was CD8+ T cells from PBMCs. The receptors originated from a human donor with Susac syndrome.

CDR3 sequence: CASSPDREQYF. CDR3 sequence (DNA): TGTGCCAGCTCTCCCGACAGGGAGCAGTACTTC. This chain links TRBV18 with TRBJ2-7; D might be TRBD1 (6 bases). V was clipped by 6 bases and J by 7 bases, with 10 bases between them. The CDR3 has 11 residues. Germline V lookup: CDR1 KGHSH, CDR2 LQKENI.

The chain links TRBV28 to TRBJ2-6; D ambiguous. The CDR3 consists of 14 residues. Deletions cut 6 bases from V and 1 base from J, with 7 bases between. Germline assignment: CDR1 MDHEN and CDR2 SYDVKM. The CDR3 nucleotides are TGTGCCAGCAGCCTCTATTCTGGGGCCAACGTCCTGACTTTC. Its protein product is CASSLYSGANVLTF.

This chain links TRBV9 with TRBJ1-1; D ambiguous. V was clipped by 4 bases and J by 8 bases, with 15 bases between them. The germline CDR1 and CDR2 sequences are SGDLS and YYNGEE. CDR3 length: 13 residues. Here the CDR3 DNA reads TGTGCCAGCAGCCCCTCCGGTGGGTTAGAAGCTTTCTTT. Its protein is CASSPSGGLEAFF.

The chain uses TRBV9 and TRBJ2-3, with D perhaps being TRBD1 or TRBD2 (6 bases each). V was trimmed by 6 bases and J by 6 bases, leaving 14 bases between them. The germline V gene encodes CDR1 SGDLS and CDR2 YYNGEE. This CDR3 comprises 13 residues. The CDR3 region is CASNGGGLDTQYF. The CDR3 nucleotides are TGTGCCAGCAATGGAGGGGGGTTGGATACGCAGTATTTT.

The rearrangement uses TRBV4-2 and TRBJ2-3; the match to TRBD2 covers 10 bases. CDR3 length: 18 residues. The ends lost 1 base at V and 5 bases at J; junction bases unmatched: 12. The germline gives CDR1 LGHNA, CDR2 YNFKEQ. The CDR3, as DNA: TGTGCCAGCAGCCAAGTTCCACATCAGCGGGGGGGAAGAGATACGCAGTATTTT. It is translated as CASSQVPHQRGGRDTQYF.

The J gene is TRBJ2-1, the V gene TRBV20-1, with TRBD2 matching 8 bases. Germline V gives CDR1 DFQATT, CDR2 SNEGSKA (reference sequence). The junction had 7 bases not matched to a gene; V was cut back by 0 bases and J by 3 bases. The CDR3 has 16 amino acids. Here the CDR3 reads CSARDWGGGFYNEQFF. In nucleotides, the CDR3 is TGCAGTGCTAGAGATTGGGGCGGGGGGTTCTACAATGAGCAGTTCTTC.

CDR3 in amino acids: CASSPEADQEIQYF. CDR3 in DNA: TGCGCCAGCAGCCCGGAGGCGGATCAAGAGATTCAGTACTTC. The rearrangement uses TRBV5-1 and TRBJ2-5, with a weak D call TRBD2 (5 bases). The CDR3 runs to 14 residues. Trimming stripped 4 bases from V and 11 bases from J, with 21 bases between. CDR1 and CDR2 (germline): SGHRS, YFSETQ.

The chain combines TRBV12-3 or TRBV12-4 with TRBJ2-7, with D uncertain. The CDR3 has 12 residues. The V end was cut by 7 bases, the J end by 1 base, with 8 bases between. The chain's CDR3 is CASMVGSYEQYF. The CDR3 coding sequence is TGTGCCAGCATGGTCGGATCCTACGAGCAGTACTTC.

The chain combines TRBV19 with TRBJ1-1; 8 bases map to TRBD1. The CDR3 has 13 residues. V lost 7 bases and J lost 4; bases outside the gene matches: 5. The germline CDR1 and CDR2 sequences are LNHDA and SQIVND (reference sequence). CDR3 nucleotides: TGTGCCAGTAAGGAGACAGGGGTCACTGAAGCTTTCTTT. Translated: CASKETGVTEAFF. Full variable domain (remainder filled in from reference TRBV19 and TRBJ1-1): DGGITQSPKYLFRKEGQNVTLSCEQNLNHDAMYWYRQDPGQGLRLIYYSQIVNDFQKGDIAEGYSVSREKKESFPLTVTSAQKNPTAFYLCASKETGVTEAFFGQGTRLTVV.

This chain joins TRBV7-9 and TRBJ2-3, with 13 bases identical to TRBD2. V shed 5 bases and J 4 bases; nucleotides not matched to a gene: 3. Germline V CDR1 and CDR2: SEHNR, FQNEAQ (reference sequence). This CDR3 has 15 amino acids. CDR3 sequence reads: CASSRGTSGADTQYF. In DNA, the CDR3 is TGTGCCAGCAGCCGTGGGACTAGCGGGGCAGATACGCAGTATTTT.

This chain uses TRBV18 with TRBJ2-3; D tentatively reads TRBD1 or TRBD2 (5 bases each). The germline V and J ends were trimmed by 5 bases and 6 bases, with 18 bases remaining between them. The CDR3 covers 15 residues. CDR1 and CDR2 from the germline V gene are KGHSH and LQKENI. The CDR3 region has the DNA TGTGCCAGCTCAGAGGGACCCACGTATAGTGATACGCAGTATTTT. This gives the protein CASSEGPTYSDTQYF. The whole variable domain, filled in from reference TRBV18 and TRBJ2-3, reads NAGVMQNPRHLVRRRGQEARLRCSPMKGHSHVYWYRQLPEEGLKFMVYLQKENIIDESGMPKERFSAEFPKEGPSILRIQQVVRGDSAAYFCASSEGPTYSDTQYFGPGTRLTVL.

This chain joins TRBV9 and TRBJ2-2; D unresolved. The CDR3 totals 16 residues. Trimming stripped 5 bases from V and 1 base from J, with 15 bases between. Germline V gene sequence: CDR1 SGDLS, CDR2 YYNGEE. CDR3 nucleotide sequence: TGTGCCAGCAGTCCTTATAGGCAGCTGAACACCGGGGAGCTGTTTTTT. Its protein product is CASSPYRQLNTGELFF.

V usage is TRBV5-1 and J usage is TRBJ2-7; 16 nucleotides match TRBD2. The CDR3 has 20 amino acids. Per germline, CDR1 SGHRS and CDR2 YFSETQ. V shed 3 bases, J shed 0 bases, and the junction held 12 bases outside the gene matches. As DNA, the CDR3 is TGCGCCAGCAGCTCGTTCACCGGGACTAGCGGGGGGGAATTCTCCTACGAGCAGTACTTC. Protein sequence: CASSSFTGTSGGEFSYEQYF.

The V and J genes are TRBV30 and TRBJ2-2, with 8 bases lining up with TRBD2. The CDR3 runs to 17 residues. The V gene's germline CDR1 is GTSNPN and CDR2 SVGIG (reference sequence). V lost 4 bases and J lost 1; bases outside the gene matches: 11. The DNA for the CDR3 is TGTGCCTGGATGCGCCCAGCGGGGGCGGAGAACACCGGGGAGCTGTTTTTT. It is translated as CAWMRPAGAENTGELFF.

The CDR3 DNA is TGTGCCAGCAGCTTACCCGTTAATAACGGACGGAACACCGGGGAGCTGTTTTTT. Its protein is CASSLPVNNGRNTGELFF. V usage is TRBV13 and J usage is TRBJ2-2, with no clear D. The V gene lost 2 bases and the J gene lost 1 base, with 17 bases spanning the gap. This CDR3 is 18 amino acids long. Per germline, CDR1 PRHDT and CDR2 FYEKMQ (reference sequence).

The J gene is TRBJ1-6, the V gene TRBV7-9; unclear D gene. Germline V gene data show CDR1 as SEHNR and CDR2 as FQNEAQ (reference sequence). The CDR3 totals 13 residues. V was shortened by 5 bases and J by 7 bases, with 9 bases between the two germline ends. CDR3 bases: TGTGCCAGCAGCCTCCCGGAGAATTCACCCCTCCACTTT. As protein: CASSLPENSPLHF.

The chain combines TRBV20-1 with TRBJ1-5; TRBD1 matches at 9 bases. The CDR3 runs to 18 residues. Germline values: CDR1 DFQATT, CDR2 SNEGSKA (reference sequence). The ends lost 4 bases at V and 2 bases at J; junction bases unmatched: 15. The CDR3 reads CSATPGTGSFFGNQPQHF. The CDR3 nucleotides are TGCAGTGCTACTCCGGGGACAGGGTCCTTTTTTGGCAATCAGCCCCAGCATTTT.

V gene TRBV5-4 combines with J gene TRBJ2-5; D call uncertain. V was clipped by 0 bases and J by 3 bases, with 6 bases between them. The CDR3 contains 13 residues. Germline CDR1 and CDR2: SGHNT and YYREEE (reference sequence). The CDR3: CASSLVAEETQYF. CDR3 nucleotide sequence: TGTGCCAGCAGCTTGGTGGCTGAAGAGACCCAGTACTTC.

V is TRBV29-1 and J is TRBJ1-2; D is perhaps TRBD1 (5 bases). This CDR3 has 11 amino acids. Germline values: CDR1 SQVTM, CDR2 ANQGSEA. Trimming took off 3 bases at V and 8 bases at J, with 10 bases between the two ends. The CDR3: CSVEDTRGYTF. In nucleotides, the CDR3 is TGCAGCGTTGAGGACACACGGGGCTACACCTTC.

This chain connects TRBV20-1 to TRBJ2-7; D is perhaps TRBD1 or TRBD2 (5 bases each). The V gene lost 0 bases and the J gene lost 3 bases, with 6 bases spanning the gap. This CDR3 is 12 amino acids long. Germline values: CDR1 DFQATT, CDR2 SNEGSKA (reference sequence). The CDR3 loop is CSARDGGYEQYF. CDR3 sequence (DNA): TGCAGTGCTAGAGATGGGGGCTACGAGCAGTACTTC.

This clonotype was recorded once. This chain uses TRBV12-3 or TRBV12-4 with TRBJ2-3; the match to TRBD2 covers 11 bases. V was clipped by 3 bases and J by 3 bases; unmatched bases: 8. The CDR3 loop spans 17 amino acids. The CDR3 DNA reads TGTGCCAGCAGTTTTCGTCTAGCGGGGGGCGCGACAGATACGCAGTATTTT. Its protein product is CASSFRLAGGATDTQYF.

The CDR3 DNA follows: TGTGCCAGCAGTTACGAGAACACCGGGGAGCTGTTTTTT. Its protein product is CASSYENTGELFF. This rearrangement joins TRBV27 to TRBJ2-2; no firm D call. The length of the CDR3 is 13 residues. V was cut by 4 bases and J by 1 base, with 4 bases left in between. CDR1 and CDR2 (germline): MNHEY, SMNVEV (reference sequence).

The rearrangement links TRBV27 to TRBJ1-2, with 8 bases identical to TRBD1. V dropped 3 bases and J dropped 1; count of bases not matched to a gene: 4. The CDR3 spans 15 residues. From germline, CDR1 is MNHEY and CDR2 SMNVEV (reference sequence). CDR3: CASSFQTGGNYGYTF. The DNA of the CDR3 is TGTGCCAGCAGTTTCCAAACAGGGGGTAACTATGGCTACACCTTC.

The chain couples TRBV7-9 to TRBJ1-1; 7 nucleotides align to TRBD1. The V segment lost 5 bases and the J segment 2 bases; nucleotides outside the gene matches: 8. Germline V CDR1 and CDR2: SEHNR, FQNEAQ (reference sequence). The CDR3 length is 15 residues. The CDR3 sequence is CASSDPGTVNTEAFF. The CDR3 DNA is TGTGCCAGCAGCGACCCCGGGACAGTTAACACTGAAGCTTTCTTT.

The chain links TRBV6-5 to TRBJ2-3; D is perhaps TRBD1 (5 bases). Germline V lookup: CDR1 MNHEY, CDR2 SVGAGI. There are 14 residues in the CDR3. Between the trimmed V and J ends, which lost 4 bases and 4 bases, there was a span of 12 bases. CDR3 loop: CASSSDMTPDTQYF. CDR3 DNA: TGTGCCAGCAGTTCGGACATGACTCCAGATACGCAGTATTTT.

The CDR3 region is CASSGADQYNEQFF. CDR3 sequence (DNA): TGTGCCAGCAGCGGGGCGGACCAATACAATGAGCAGTTCTTC. This sequence joins TRBV6-5 and TRBJ2-1, with D perhaps TRBD1 or TRBD2 (5 bases each). This CDR3 is 14 amino acids long. Germline loops: CDR1 MNHEY, CDR2 SVGAGI. Deletions cut 6 bases from V and 4 bases from J, with 13 bases between.

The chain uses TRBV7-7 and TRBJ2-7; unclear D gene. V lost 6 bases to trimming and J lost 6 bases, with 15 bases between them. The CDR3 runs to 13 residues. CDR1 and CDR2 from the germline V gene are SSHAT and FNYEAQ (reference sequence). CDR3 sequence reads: CASSLTLGAEQYF. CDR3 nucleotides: TGTGCCAGCAGTCTTACCTTGGGCGCCGAGCAGTACTTC.